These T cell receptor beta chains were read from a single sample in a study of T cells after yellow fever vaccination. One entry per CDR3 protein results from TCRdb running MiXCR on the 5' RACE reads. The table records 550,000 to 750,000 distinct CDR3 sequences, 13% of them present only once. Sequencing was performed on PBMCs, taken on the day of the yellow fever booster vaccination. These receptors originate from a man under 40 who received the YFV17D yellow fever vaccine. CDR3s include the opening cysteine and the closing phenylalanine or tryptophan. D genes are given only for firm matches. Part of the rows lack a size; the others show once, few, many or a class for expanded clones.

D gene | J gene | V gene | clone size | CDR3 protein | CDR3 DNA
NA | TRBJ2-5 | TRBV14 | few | CASRSAEETQYF | TGTGCCAGCAGAAGCGCGGAAGAGACCCAGTACTTC
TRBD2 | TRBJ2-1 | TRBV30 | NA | CAWSARAGGSGNEQFF | TGTGCCTGGAGCGCTAGAGCGGGGGGATCCGGCAATGAGCAGTTCTTC
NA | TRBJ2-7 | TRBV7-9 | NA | CASIGASYEQYF | TGTGCCAGCATTGGTGCCTCCTACGAGCAGTACTTC
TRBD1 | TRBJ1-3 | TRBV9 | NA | CASSVRGQPGNTIYF | TGTGCCAGCAGCGTAAGGGGACAGCCTGGAAACACCATATATTTT
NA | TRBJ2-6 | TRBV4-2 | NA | CASSQEELGSGANVLTF | TGTGCCAGCAGCCAAGAGGAATTAGGCTCTGGGGCCAACGTCCTGACTTTC
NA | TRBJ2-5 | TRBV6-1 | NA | CASRRRALGGTQYF | TGTGCCAGCAGAAGGAGGGCCCTCGGTGGTACCCAGTACTTC
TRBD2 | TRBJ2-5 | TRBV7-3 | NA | CASSRTSGPQETQYF | TGTGCCAGCAGCCGGACTAGCGGTCCCCAAGAGACCCAGTACTTC
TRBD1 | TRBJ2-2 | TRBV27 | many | CASSVDRATGELFF | TGTGCCAGCAGTGTGGACAGGGCCACCGGGGAGCTGTTTTTT
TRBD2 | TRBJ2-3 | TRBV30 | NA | CAWSAGGLTDTQYF | TGTGCCTGGAGTGCGGGAGGACTTACAGATACGCAGTATTTT
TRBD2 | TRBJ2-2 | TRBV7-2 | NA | CASTQRGVTGELFF | TGTGCCAGCACCCAGCGGGGGGTTACCGGGGAGCTGTTTTTT
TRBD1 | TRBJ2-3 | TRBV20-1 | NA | CSAMGQTGTDTQYF | TGCAGTGCTATGGGACAGACTGGCACAGATACGCAGTATTTT
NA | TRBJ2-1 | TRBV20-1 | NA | CSARAPGTVNEQFF | TGCAGTGCTAGAGCCCCCGGGACTGTCAATGAGCAGTTCTTC
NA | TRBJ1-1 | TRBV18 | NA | CASSQGMGKGDTEAFF | TGTGCCAGCTCACAAGGTATGGGAAAAGGAGACACTGAAGCTTTCTTT
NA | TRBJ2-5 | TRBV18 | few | CASSPLSGSQETQYF | TGTGCCAGCTCACCCTTGTCCGGGTCACAAGAGACCCAGTACTTC
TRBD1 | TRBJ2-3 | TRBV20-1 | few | CSASGTGETDTQYF | TGCAGTGCTAGTGGGACAGGGGAAACAGATACGCAGTATTTT
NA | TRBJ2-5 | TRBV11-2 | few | CAVRLKREETQYF | TGTGCCGTTAGACTTAAGCGGGAAGAGACCCAGTACTTC
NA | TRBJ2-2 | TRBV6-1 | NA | CASSPRRRTGELFF | TGTGCCAGCAGTCCGCGGCGACGGACCGGGGAGCTGTTTTTT
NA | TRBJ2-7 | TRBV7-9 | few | CASSSIVRGEQYF | TGTGCCAGCAGCTCTATAGTAAGGGGCGAGCAGTACTTC